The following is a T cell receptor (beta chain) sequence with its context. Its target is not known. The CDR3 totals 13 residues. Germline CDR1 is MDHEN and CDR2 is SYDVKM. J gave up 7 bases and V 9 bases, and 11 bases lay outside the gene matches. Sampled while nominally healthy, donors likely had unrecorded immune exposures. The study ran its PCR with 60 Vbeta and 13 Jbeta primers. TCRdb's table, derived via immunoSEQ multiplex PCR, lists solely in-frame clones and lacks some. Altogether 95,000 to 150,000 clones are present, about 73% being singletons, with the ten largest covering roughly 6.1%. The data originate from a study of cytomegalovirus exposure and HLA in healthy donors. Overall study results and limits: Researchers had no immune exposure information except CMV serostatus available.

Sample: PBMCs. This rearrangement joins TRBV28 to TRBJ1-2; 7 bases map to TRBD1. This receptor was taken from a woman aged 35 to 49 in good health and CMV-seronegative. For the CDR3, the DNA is TGTGCCAGTCATTCCCGGACAGGCGGTGGCTACACCTTC. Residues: CASHSRTGGGYTF.